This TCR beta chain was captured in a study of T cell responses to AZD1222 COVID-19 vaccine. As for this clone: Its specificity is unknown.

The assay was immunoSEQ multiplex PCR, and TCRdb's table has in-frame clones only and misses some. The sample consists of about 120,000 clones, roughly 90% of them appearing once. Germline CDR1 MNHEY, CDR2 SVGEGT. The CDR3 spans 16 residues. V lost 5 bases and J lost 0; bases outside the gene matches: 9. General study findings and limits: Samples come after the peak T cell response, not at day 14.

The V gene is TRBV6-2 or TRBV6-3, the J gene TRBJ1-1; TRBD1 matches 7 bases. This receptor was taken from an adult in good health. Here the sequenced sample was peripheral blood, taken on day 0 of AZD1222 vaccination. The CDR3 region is CASSVGQNLMNTEAFF. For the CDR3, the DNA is TGTGCCAGCAGTGTGGGACAGAACCTGATGAACACTGAAGCTTTCTTT.